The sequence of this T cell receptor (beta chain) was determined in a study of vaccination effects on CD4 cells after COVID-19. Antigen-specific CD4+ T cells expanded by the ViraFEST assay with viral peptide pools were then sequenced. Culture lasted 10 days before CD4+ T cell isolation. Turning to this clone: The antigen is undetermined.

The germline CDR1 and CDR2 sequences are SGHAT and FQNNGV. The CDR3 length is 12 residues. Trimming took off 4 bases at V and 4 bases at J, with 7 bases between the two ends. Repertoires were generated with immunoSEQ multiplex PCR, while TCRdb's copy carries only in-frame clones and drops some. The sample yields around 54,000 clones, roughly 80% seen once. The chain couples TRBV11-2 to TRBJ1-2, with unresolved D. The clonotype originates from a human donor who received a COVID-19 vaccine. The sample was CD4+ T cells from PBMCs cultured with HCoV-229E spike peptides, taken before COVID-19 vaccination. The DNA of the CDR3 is TGTGCCAGCAGCTCGGGCCTCTATGGCTACACCTTC. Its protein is CASSSGLYGYTF.